This T cell receptor (beta chain) was recorded in a study of control samples from healthy donors and cancer patients. The method was immunoSEQ multiplex PCR; TCRdb's version includes in-frame clones alone and lacks a portion of them. The sample lists 13,000 to 15,000 clones, roughly 80% occurring once. The V and J ends lost 5 bases and 5 bases respectively, with 12 bases between them. CDR3 length: 13 amino acids. CDR1 and CDR2 from the germline V gene are LNHDA and SQIVND (reference sequence). The receptor was isolated from a female donor with lung cancer. The chain employs TRBV19 and TRBJ2-5, with D tentatively TRBD1 (6 bases). Specimen: formalin-fixed, paraffin-embedded tissue. The CDR3 DNA sequence: TGTGCCAGTAGTTTCACAGGGCAGGAGACCCAGTACTTC. Translation gives CASSFTGQETQYF.